The 9 T cell receptor beta chains below come from one sample, sequenced in a study of regulatory T cells in long-lasting Graves disease. Arm-PCR of CDR3 regions and iRepertoire HTBI primers were the basis on which TCR beta libraries were built. TCRdb called the multiplex PCR reads again in MiXCR, with one record for every CDR3 protein. This sample has 350,000 to 500,000 distinct CDR3 sequences, with roughly 15% found just once. Described time point: newly diagnosed GD, antithyroid drugs for less than 3 months. Construction of the TCR library relied on RNA isolated from PBMCs. This sample was also put to use in a study of T cells in Graves' hyperthyroidism and ophthalmopathy.

The material sequenced was peripheral blood mononuclear cells (PBMCs), taken at new diagnosis, from a patient treated with antithyroid drugs. The receptors shown here come from a woman between 45 and 60 years old with Graves disease.

Only a few counts were recorded for this clonotype. The rearrangement uses TRBV30 and TRBJ1-3; D unresolved. CDR3 length equals 13 residues. Germline loops: CDR1 GTSNPN, CDR2 SVGIG (reference sequence). Trimming stripped 3 bases from V and 2 bases from J, with 8 bases between. DNA for the CDR3: TGTGCCTGGAGAAATACAGCTGGAAACACCATATATTTT. This sequence encodes CAWRNTAGNTIYF.

This rearrangement joins TRBV6-1 to TRBJ2-2; 7 positions agree with TRBD2. CDR3 length: 16 residues. The V segment lost 4 bases and the J segment 6 bases; nucleotides outside the gene matches: 11. Germline lookup yields CDR1 MNHNS and CDR2 SASEGT. This chain's CDR3 is CASSGSGHPGAGELFF. For the CDR3, the DNA is TGTGCCAGCAGTGGTAGCGGGCACCCGGGAGCCGGGGAGCTGTTTTTT.

The chain employs TRBV6-1 and TRBJ2-2; D remains ambiguous. Germline V lookup: CDR1 MNHNS, CDR2 SASEGT. The ends were cut back, 11 bases at V and 3 bases at J, with 16 bases in the middle. This CDR3 has 14 amino acids. This CDR3 reads CAAKIRVHTGELFF. CDR3 nucleotides: TGTGCCGCCAAAATTAGGGTCCACACCGGGGAGCTGTTTTTT.

In DNA, the CDR3 is TGTGCCAGCTCACCGAAGGGACTAGCGGGAGTCGAGCAGTACTTC. This gives the protein CASSPKGLAGVEQYF. J is TRBJ2-7 and V is TRBV18; 14 bases line up with TRBD2. J gave up 6 bases and V 3 bases, and 4 bases lay outside the gene matches. Looked up from germline, CDR1 is KGHSH and CDR2 is LQKENI. The CDR3 consists of 15 residues.

This clonotype was counted at least ten times. The rearrangement links TRBV12-3 or TRBV12-4 to TRBJ2-5, with TRBD1 identical over 7 bases. The length of the CDR3 is 13 residues. Trimming at V came to 3 bases and at J to 3 bases, leaving 1 base not matched to a gene. The CDR3 coding sequence is TGTGCCAGCAGTTTCGGGACAGAAGAGACCCAGTACTTC. The encoded protein is CASSFGTEETQYF.

The rearrangement joins TRBV19 to TRBJ2-1; 9 nucleotides line up with TRBD2. The V and J ends lost 3 bases and 4 bases, in that order; junction bases with no gene match: 4. Germline loops: CDR1 LNHDA, CDR2 SQIVND (reference sequence). The CDR3 runs to 15 residues. In nucleotides, the CDR3 is TGTGCCAGTAGTATGGGACTAGCCGGTTACAATGAGCAGTTCTTC. It codes for CASSMGLAGYNEQFF.

The chain employs TRBV5-1 and TRBJ2-5; TRBD2 matches 9 bases. The CDR3 contains 17 residues. Germline V CDR1 and CDR2: SGHRS, YFSETQ. The junction had 8 bases not matched to a gene; V was cut back by 0 bases and J by 2 bases. DNA for the CDR3: TGCGCCAGCAGCTTGGGCCTAGCGGGAACCATACAAGAGACCCAGTACTTC. Its translation: CASSLGLAGTIQETQYF. Full variable domain (outside the CDR3, taken from reference TRBV5-1 and TRBJ2-5): KAGVTQTPRYLIKTRGQQVTLSCSPISGHRSVSWYQQTPGQGLQFLFEYFSETQRNKGNFPGRFSGRQFSNSRSEMNVSTLELGDSALYLCASSLGLAGTIQETQYFGPGTRLLVL.

V is TRBV9 and J is TRBJ1-6; D is ambiguous. CDR3 length equals 16 residues. In germline, CDR1 is SGDLS, CDR2 YYNGEE. Trimming stripped 3 bases from V and 6 bases from J, with 16 bases between. The CDR3, as DNA: TGTGCCAGCAGCGAGGACGGCCGAGGAGGTAATTCACCCCTCCACTTT. It is translated as CASSEDGRGGNSPLHF.

The gene calls are TRBV5-5 and TRBJ2-7, with TRBD1 matching over 8 bases. Germline V gene data show CDR1 as SGHKS and CDR2 as YYEKEE (reference sequence). The CDR3 totals 15 residues. V was pared by 4 bases and J by 9 bases, with 15 bases of the junction left unmatched. CDR3 coding DNA: TGTGCCAGCAGCCTCCGGGACAGGCCTCCCCTTGTGCAGTACTTC. This gives the protein CASSLRDRPPLVQYF.